This TCR beta chain is drawn from a study of blood T cell repertoires in COVID-19 (dated by TCRdb to between 2020 and 2021). About the full investigation: Samples from collaborators originated in the United States, Italy and Spain and spanned both the acute and convalescent phases of COVID-19. The prospective study material was composed of cDNA or gDNA derived from T cells, B-cell-depleted T cells, or PBMCs. Subjects who had been exposed to COVID-19, were actively infected with it, or had recovered from it provided the deeply sampled blood TCRbeta repertoires that made up the dataset. The repertoires were released in a freely available public database intended as a resource for research on the immune response to SARS-CoV-2. Samples came from the ongoing ImmuneRACE study (first 160 participants) plus 1,254 subjects from 6 global collaborators. A de-identified subject ID, COVID-19 status, age in years and sex were almost always included in the sample metadata. Where HLA class I and class II types were available, the types were taken from metadata supplied by the sample provider, not from assay-based typing. Findings and caveats that apply to the study as a whole: The amount of clinical and demographic metadata varied by source and participant and was provided uncurated.

The CDR3 numbers 19 residues from cysteine through phenylalanine. The entry retains the CDR3 DNA only, 57 bases that are in frame from base 1. Trimming takes 2 bases off V and 0 bases off J; junction bases not matched to a gene: 7. Based on the germline V gene (reference sequence), the CDR1 and CDR2 sequences are LNHDA and SQIVND. Each collaborating institution followed its own protocols to collect whole blood in K2EDTA tubes. Collaborator samples were shipped for TCRbeta analysis as frozen whole blood, isolated PBMCs, or DNA extracted from either sample type. The immunoSEQ Assay, a bias-controlled multiplex PCR, was used to amplify TCRbeta CDR3 regions from genomic DNA. On the study's bioinformatics: The number of nucleated cells in each sample was estimated from the amplification of reference gene primers within the assay. To quantify the absolute abundance of each unique TCRbeta CDR3 rearrangement, sequence reads were collapsed and filtered. For each sample, productive Simpson clonality was calculated by taking the square root of Simpson's diversity index across productive rearrangements. TCRdb stores this immuneACCESS table with in-frame sequences only. Part of the clones is absent; in the studies checked, under half of the shortfall reflects unresolved V genes, and no reason is known for the rest. The DNA gave D and trimming, while V, J and clone size come from that table. This sample has 30,000 or so clones in its table, and 80% to 90% of those were observed once. Clones ranked in the top ten supply 5.5% of the sample.

Note on this clone: Its cognate antigen has yet to be identified. Base qualities were left out, and no much larger clone turns up one base away.

The sequence is built from TRBV19 and TRBJ2-1; TRBD2 agrees with 13 junctional bases. The clonotype originates from a woman of 80 years or more with active or convalescent COVID-19. Sequencing was performed on peripheral blood. In nucleotide form, the sequence is TGTGCCAGTAGTATATCCCCACGGACTAGCGGGAGCTCCTACAATGAGCAGTTCTTC. Its protein reads: CASSISPRTSGSSYNEQFF.